The 5 T cell receptor beta chains below were found in one sample sequenced in a study of shared clonotypes between healthy human individuals. This table comes from immunoSEQ multiplex PCR, and its TCRdb copy is limited to in-frame clones, with some not included. The sample yields approximately 500,000 clones, 60% to 85% seen once. The source material was PBMCs. The receptor source for this set is a woman aged 40 to 55 in good health. Some clones in this sample may be carry-over from other donors' samples.

A note on this clone: Other DNA sequences of this sample code for an identical CDR3. The chain combines TRBV9 with TRBJ2-7; D is uncertain. V lost 0 bases, J lost 0 bases, and 7 bases lay in between. CDR3 length: 14 residues. Looked up from germline, CDR1 is SGDLS and CDR2 is YYNGEE. The chain's CDR3 is CASSVGLGSYEQYF. In DNA, the CDR3 is TGTGCCAGCAGCGTAGGGCTTGGCTCCTACGAGCAGTACTTC. The whole variable domain, remainder taken from reference TRBV9 and TRBJ2-7, is DSGVTQTPKHLITATGQRVTLRCSPRSGDLSVYWYQQSLDQGLQFLIQYYNGEERAKGNILERFSAQQFPDLHSELNLSSLELGDSALYFCASSVGLGSYEQYFGPGTRLTVT.

This chain connects TRBV19 to TRBJ1-1, with D unclear. Trimming shortened V by 3 bases and J by 0 bases, and 8 bases separated the two germline ends. The germline gives CDR1 LNHDA, CDR2 SQIVND (reference sequence). The CDR3 contains 14 residues. CDR3 in amino acids: CASSITIMNTEAFF. DNA of the CDR3: TGTGCCAGTAGTATTACGATTATGAACACTGAAGCTTTCTTT.

Of note for this clone: The same CDR3 can be traced to other DNA sequences in this sample. The CDR3 protein is CASSLSGQGYGYTF. In DNA form, the CDR3 reads TGTGCCAGCAGTTTATCGGGACAGGGCTATGGCTACACCTTC. The chain joins TRBV27 to TRBJ1-2; 9 bases match TRBD1. V was pared by 0 bases and J by 4 bases, with 0 bases of the junction left unmatched. The CDR3 totals 14 residues. Germline CDR1 and CDR2: MNHEY and SMNVEV (reference sequence).

In the case of this clone: At one boundary the junction diverges from the germline segment, which might be a read error. V is TRBV7-9 and J is TRBJ2-4; 13 bases are a match to TRBD2. The CDR3 sequence is 14 residues long. In germline, CDR1 is SEHNR, CDR2 FQNEAQ (reference sequence). As DNA, the CDR3 is TGTGCCAGCAGCCCGGGACTAGCGGGGTCAATCTCCTTCTTC. Amino acids: CASSPGLAGSISFF.

This chain uses TRBV9 with TRBJ2-3, with D possibly matching TRBD2 (6 bases). V gave up 2 bases and J gave up 2 bases, with 9 bases separating them. Per germline, CDR1 SGDLS and CDR2 YYNGEE. The CDR3 totals 14 residues. The CDR3 loop is CASSVGRITDTQYF. In DNA, the CDR3 is TGTGCCAGCAGCGTTGGGAGGATCACAGATACGCAGTATTTT.